This is a list of T cell receptor beta chains from one sample in a study of blood T cell repertoires in COVID-19. Method: immunoSEQ multiplex PCR; TCRdb's copy keeps in-frame clones and lacks some. The sample includes fewer than 75,000 clones, more than 70% of them seen just once. The specimen sequenced was peripheral blood. All receptors derive from a man between 65 and 85 years old with acute or convalescent COVID-19. CDR3s include the opening cysteine and the closing phenylalanine or tryptophan. The D gene is left open where the match is weak. The size of a clone is reported for some rows only, either as once, few or many, or as a class for expanded clones.

j_call cdr3_length d_call clone_size v_call cdr3_nt cdr3_aa
TRBJ2-7 14 - - TRBV19 TGTGCCAGTAGTCCAGCCCTAGTGGGCTACGAGCAGTACTTC CASSPALVGYEQYF
TRBJ1-1 12 - - TRBV5-4 TGTGCCAGCAGCTTCCTTAACACTGAAGCTTTCTTT CASSFLNTEAFF
TRBJ2-7 14 - - TRBV6-1 TGTGCCAGCAGTGAGGGACTTCACTCCTACGAGCAGTACTTC CASSEGLHSYEQYF
TRBJ2-3 13 - once TRBV5-1 TGCGCCAGTTCGGAGGCAGCACCAGATACGCAGTATTTT CASSEAAPDTQYF
TRBJ2-7 13 TRBD1 few TRBV28 TGTGCCAGCAGTGAGACAGGGCGCTACGAGCAGTACTTC CASSETGRYEQYF
TRBJ2-2 16 - - TRBV7-2 TGTGCCAGCAGCTTATCCGGCGGACTGAACACCGGGGAGCTGTTTTTT CASSLSGGLNTGELFF
TRBJ2-7 12 - - TRBV13 TGTGCCAGCAGCGAGTCTACCTACGAGCAGTACTTC CASSESTYEQYF
TRBJ1-2 15 - - TRBV16 TGTGCCAGCAGCCAACCCCTCAGGGACTGGGAGGGCTACACCTTC CASSQPLRDWEGYTF
TRBJ2-2 15 TRBD2 - TRBV13 TGTGCCAGCAGTCTTAGCGGGGGGGCGACCGGGGAGCTGTTTTTT CASSLSGGATGELFF
TRBJ2-3 16 TRBD2 - TRBV6-2/TRBV6-3 TGTGCCAGCAGTACTCCTAGCGGGGGGCGGACAGATACGCAGTATTTT CASSTPSGGRTDTQYF
TRBJ2-7 17 - - TRBV15 TGTGCCACCAGCAGAGCGAGAGGGCCTAGTAGCTCCTACGAGCAGTACTTC CATSRARGPSSSYEQYF
TRBJ1-2 15 - once TRBV4-1 TGCGCCAGCAGCCCTCAGGTGGGCGAGACCTATGGCTACACCTTC CASSPQVGETYGYTF
TRBJ2-4 15 - - TRBV18 TGTGCCAGCTCAGAACAGGGCATTGCCAAAAACATTCAGTACTTC CASSEQGIAKNIQYF
TRBJ1-2 12 TRBD1 - TRBV29-1 TGCAGCGTAAGGACAGGACCGGATGGCTACACCTTC CSVRTGPDGYTF
TRBJ1-2 14 - - TRBV6-5 TGTGCCACTTCCCCCGGCAGGGGAAACTATGGCTACACCTTC CATSPGRGNYGYTF
TRBJ1-5 16 TRBD1 - TRBV2 TGTGCCAGCGGGTGGGACAGTCGAGCTCCCAATCAGCCCCAGCATTTT CASGWDSRAPNQPQHF
TRBJ1-1 13 - - TRBV7-3 TGTGCCAGCAGCAAGGGACAGAACACTGAAGCTTTCTTT CASSKGQNTEAFF
TRBJ1-5 15 TRBD1 - TRBV7-8 TGTGCCAGCAGCCCCTTTGGACAGGGTAATCAGCCCCAGCATTTT CASSPFGQGNQPQHF
TRBJ1-6 16 TRBD1 - TRBV13 TGTGCCAGCAGCTTCGGGACAGGGGGAGGTAATTCACCCCTCCACTTT CASSFGTGGGNSPLHF
TRBJ1-5 16 TRBD1 - TRBV19 TGTGCCAGTAATTTGATACTCACAGGGGCCAATCAGCCCCAGCATTTT CASNLILTGANQPQHF
TRBJ1-1 12 - - TRBV19 TGTGCCAGTAGTATAGGGAGTACTGAAGCTTTCTTT CASSIGSTEAFF
TRBJ2-2 11 - - TRBV30 TGTGCCTGGAGCAGAACCGGGGAGCTGTTTTTT CAWSRTGELFF
TRBJ2-7 13 - - TRBV19 TGTGCCAGTAGCCGGACGGGACAAAACGAGCAGTACTTC CASSRTGQNEQYF
TRBJ1-2 15 - - TRBV7-9 TGTGCCAGCAGCTTAGTGGAAGGGGCCCTCTATGGCTACACCTTC CASSLVEGALYGYTF
TRBJ2-7 15 TRBD2 - TRBV5-1 TGCGCCAGCAGCTTCTCGACTAGCGGCTCCTACGAGCAGTACTTC CASSFSTSGSYEQYF
TRBJ2-3 16 TRBD1 - TRBV7-3 TGTGCCAGCAGCGCGTACCGGGACAGGGCCACAGATACGCAGTATTTT CASSAYRDRATDTQYF
TRBJ1-2 13 - - TRBV30 TGTGCCTGGAGTGTATTTCTCGGGTATGGCTACACCTTC CAWSVFLGYGYTF
TRBJ2-5 15 - - TRBV5-4 TGTGCCAGCAGCTTGAGACTGGGAGGTCAAGAGACCCAGTACTTC CASSLRLGGQETQYF
TRBJ2-1 16 - - TRBV4-3 TGCGCCAGCAGCCAAGAGAAAATGAGCTCCTACAATGAGCAGTTCTTC CASSQEKMSSYNEQFF
TRBJ2-5 13 - - TRBV9 TGTGCCAGCAGCGCGCAGATACAAGAGACCCAGTACTTC CASSAQIQETQYF
TRBJ2-3 20 TRBD2 - TRBV9 TGTGCCAGCAGCGTAGACCCCCCCGGGACTAGCGGGGGGGCTACAGATACGCAGTATTTT CASSVDPPGTSGGATDTQYF
TRBJ1-1 15 TRBD1 - TRBV30 TGTGCCTGGAGTGGTAAGACGACAGGGCAGACTGAAGCTTTCTTT CAWSGKTTGQTEAFF
TRBJ2-3 15 - - TRBV24-1 TGTGCCACCAGTGAACTAGCATCTAGCACAGATACGCAGTATTTT CATSELASSTDTQYF
TRBJ1-1 14 - - TRBV6-5 TGTGCCAGCAGTTACGAGGGATCCAACACTGAAGCTTTCTTT CASSYEGSNTEAFF
TRBJ1-1 14 - - TRBV5-1 TGCGCCAGCAGCTTGGGGCAGCGGAACACTGAAGCTTTCTTT CASSLGQRNTEAFF